Listed below are T cell receptor beta chains from one sample, sequenced in a study of blood T cell repertoires in COVID-19. The data were produced by immunoSEQ multiplex PCR, yet TCRdb's version contains in-frame clones alone and is incomplete. The table includes a few hundred thousand clones, more than 75% detected once. The sequenced sample was PBMCs or T cells enriched from blood (not recorded which). The receptors derive from a woman between 45 and 60 years old who had recovered from COVID-19. The CDR3 runs from the conserved cysteine through the conserved F or W. A D gene is named only where the DNA matches it firmly. Only part of the rows carry a size: once, few, many, or a class if the clone is expanded.

J: TRBJ1-2
D: TRBD1
V: TRBV5-1
size: NA
CDR3: CASSTQGGTGHFNYGYTF
DNA: TGCGCCAGCAGCACGCAAGGAGGGACAGGACACTTTAACTATGGCTACACCTTC

J: TRBJ1-1
D: NA
V: TRBV29-1
size: once
CDR3: CSGRRTANTEAFF
DNA: TGCAGCGGCCGAAGAACAGCGAACACTGAAGCTTTCTTT

J: TRBJ2-2
D: TRBD2
V: TRBV4-1
size: NA
CDR3: CASSQDDDVLWGGDTGELFF
DNA: TGCGCCAGCAGCCAAGATGACGATGTCCTTTGGGGGGGAGACACCGGGGAGCTGTTTTTT

J: TRBJ2-7
D: TRBD1
V: TRBV6-5
size: NA
CDR3: CATLGGGTGEYEQYF
DNA: TGTGCCACCCTGGGAGGAGGGACAGGCGAGTACGAGCAGTACTTC

J: TRBJ1-5
D: NA
V: TRBV29-1
size: once
CDR3: CSVAEGIVNQPQHF
DNA: TGCAGCGTTGCCGAGGGAATAGTCAATCAGCCCCAGCATTTT

J: TRBJ1-2
D: TRBD1
V: TRBV29-1
size: NA
CDR3: CSAGGDRGIYYGYTF
DNA: TGCAGCGCTGGAGGGGACAGGGGGATTTACTATGGCTACACCTTC

J: TRBJ1-5
D: TRBD1
V: TRBV18
size: NA
CDR3: CASSPAGTGGLVSNQPQHF
DNA: TGTGCCAGCTCACCGGCCGGGACAGGGGGCCTGGTGAGCAATCAGCCCCAGCATTTT

J: TRBJ1-2
D: TRBD1
V: TRBV4-2
size: few
CDR3: CASTFPGQGQHGYTF
DNA: TGTGCCAGCACTTTCCCGGGACAGGGGCAACATGGCTACACCTTC

J: TRBJ2-1
D: TRBD2
V: TRBV7-6
size: NA
CDR3: CASSSWTSGDEQFF
DNA: TGTGCCAGCAGCTCCTGGACTAGCGGGGATGAGCAGTTCTTC

J: TRBJ2-5
D: TRBD1
V: TRBV5-1
size: NA
CDR3: CASSSGQLQETQYF
DNA: TGCGCCAGCAGCTCGGGACAGCTCCAAGAGACCCAGTACTTC

J: TRBJ2-6
D: TRBD1
V: TRBV19
size: NA
CDR3: CASSSTGTGSISGANVLTF
DNA: TGTGCCAGTAGTAGTACCGGGACAGGGAGTATCTCTGGGGCCAACGTCCTGACTTTC

J: TRBJ2-7
D: TRBD1
V: TRBV10-3
size: NA
CDR3: CAICPGTGIEQYF
DNA: TGTGCCATCTGTCCCGGGACAGGGATCGAGCAGTACTTC

J: TRBJ1-6
D: NA
V: TRBV7-9
size: NA
CDR3: CASSLGQDSSPLHF
DNA: TGTGCCAGCAGCTTAGGACAGGACAGTTCACCCCTCCACTTT

J: TRBJ2-7
D: TRBD2
V: TRBV3-1/TRBV3-2
size: NA
CDR3: CASSQSGGLYEQYF
DNA: TGTGCCAGCAGCCAATCGGGGGGGCTCTACGAGCAGTACTTC

J: TRBJ2-1
D: TRBD1
V: TRBV19
size: few
CDR3: CASSTRDRGDFSYNEQFF
DNA: TGTGCCAGTAGTACAAGGGACAGGGGTGACTTCTCCTACAATGAGCAGTTCTTC

J: TRBJ2-7
D: NA
V: TRBV11-1
size: NA
CDR3: CASSLARTPLLEQYF
DNA: TGTGCCAGCAGCTTAGCGAGGACACCCCTACTCGAGCAGTACTTC

J: TRBJ1-2
D: NA
V: TRBV10-1
size: once
CDR3: CASSEQRMHYGYTF
DNA: TGCGCCAGCAGTGAGCAGCGGATGCACTATGGCTACACCTTC

J: TRBJ1-2
D: TRBD1
V: TRBV27
size: NA
CDR3: CASSLIGQGYGYTF
DNA: TGTGCCAGCAGTTTAATAGGACAGGGCTATGGCTACACCTTC

J: TRBJ1-1
D: NA
V: TRBV7-9
size: NA
CDR3: CASSPDSPEAFF
DNA: TGTGCCAGCAGCCCTGACAGTCCCGAAGCTTTCTTT

J: TRBJ2-7
D: NA
V: TRBV30
size: NA
CDR3: CAWSSPRTGNYEQYF
DNA: TGTGCCTGGAGTTCTCCCCGCACCGGGAACTACGAGCAGTACTTC

J: TRBJ2-7
D: NA
V: TRBV21-1
size: NA
CDR3: CASSKYTGILGEQYF
DNA: TGTGCCAGCAGCAAATACACAGGCATATTGGGGGAGCAGTACTTC

J: TRBJ2-3
D: TRBD2
V: TRBV7-2
size: NA
CDR3: CASSVGTTTDTQYF
DNA: TGTGCCAGCAGCGTCGGGACTACCACAGATACGCAGTATTTT

J: TRBJ2-5
D: NA
V: TRBV3-1/TRBV3-2
size: NA
CDR3: CASSPGGFGETQYF
DNA: TGTGCCAGCAGCCCGGGGGGCTTCGGAGAGACCCAGTACTTC

J: TRBJ2-7
D: TRBD1
V: TRBV5-8
size: NA
CDR3: CASSLWDRGSYEQYF
DNA: TGTGCCAGCAGCTTATGGGACAGGGGTTCCTACGAGCAGTACTTC

J: TRBJ1-5
D: TRBD1
V: TRBV18
size: NA
CDR3: CASSADRAGQPQHF
DNA: TGTGCCAGCTCAGCGGACAGGGCGGGACAGCCCCAGCATTTT

J: TRBJ2-2
D: NA
V: TRBV6-5
size: many
CDR3: CASSYSSGAGELFF
DNA: TGTGCCAGCAGTTACTCTTCGGGGGCCGGGGAGCTGTTTTTT

J: TRBJ2-1
D: NA
V: TRBV10-2
size: few
CDR3: CASSESLQATSYNEQFF
DNA: TGCGCCAGCAGTGAGTCGTTGCAGGCTACTTCCTACAATGAGCAGTTCTTC

J: TRBJ1-2
D: TRBD1
V: TRBV5-1
size: many
CDR3: CASSGDRGTFGYTF
DNA: TGCGCCAGCAGCGGAGACAGGGGAACTTTTGGCTACACCTTC

J: TRBJ1-1
D: NA
V: TRBV19
size: NA
CDR3: CASSPLSRLFPEAFF
DNA: TGTGCCAGTAGTCCTCTCAGCAGGCTTTTTCCTGAAGCTTTCTTT

J: TRBJ1-5
D: NA
V: TRBV7-2
size: NA
CDR3: CASSLARTDYSNQPQHF
DNA: TGTGCCAGCAGCTTAGCCCGGACAGACTATAGCAATCAGCCCCAGCATTTT

J: TRBJ1-5
D: TRBD1
V: TRBV5-1
size: NA
CDR3: CASSAGQGIREPQHF
DNA: TGCGCCAGCAGCGCGGGACAGGGCATTCGCGAGCCCCAGCATTTT

J: TRBJ2-5
D: NA
V: TRBV9
size: NA
CDR3: CASSGESWQETQYF
DNA: TGTGCCAGCAGCGGCGAGAGCTGGCAAGAGACCCAGTACTTC

J: TRBJ1-1
D: NA
V: TRBV20-1
size: NA
CDR3: CSAPTPAEAFF
DNA: TGCAGTGCCCCTACCCCGGCTGAAGCTTTCTTT

J: TRBJ1-5
D: NA
V: TRBV30
size: NA
CDR3: CAWSVDTYSNQPQHF
DNA: TGTGCCTGGAGTGTGGACACCTATAGCAATCAGCCCCAGCATTTT

J: TRBJ1-1
D: TRBD1
V: TRBV6-5
size: NA
CDR3: CASSTGQGSTEAFF
DNA: TGTGCCAGCAGTACGGGACAGGGAAGTACTGAAGCTTTCTTT

J: TRBJ2-7
D: TRBD1
V: TRBV6-6
size: NA
CDR3: CASGTGGWEQYF
DNA: TGTGCCAGCGGAACAGGGGGGTGGGAGCAGTACTTC

J: TRBJ2-1
D: TRBD1
V: TRBV7-2
size: once
CDR3: CASSLRAGTGDANEQFF
DNA: TGTGCCAGCAGCCTAAGAGCCGGGACAGGGGACGCCAATGAGCAGTTCTTC

J: TRBJ1-2
D: TRBD1
V: TRBV19
size: NA
CDR3: CASSSETGTGYTF
DNA: TGTGCCAGTAGTTCGGAGACAGGGACTGGCTACACCTTC

J: TRBJ1-6
D: TRBD1
V: TRBV7-6
size: NA
CDR3: CASSPTPGQYSYNSPLHF
DNA: TGTGCCAGCAGCCCGACCCCGGGACAGTACTCCTATAATTCACCCCTCCACTTT